A selection of T cell receptor beta chains follows, all from one sample in a study of blood T cell repertoires in COVID-19. Produced via immunoSEQ multiplex PCR; TCRdb's table is partial and in-frame only. The sample records 130,000 or so clones, about four fifths being singletons. Input material: PBMCs or T cells enriched from blood (not recorded which). These receptors originate from a man aged 25-40 years who had recovered from COVID-19. CDR3s include the opening cysteine and the closing phenylalanine or tryptophan. The D gene is left open where the match is weak. Clone sizes are given selectively: once, few, many, or a class where the clone is expanded.

J,D,V,size,DNA,CDR3
TRBJ2-7,-,TRBV11-2,-,TGTGCCAGCAGCTTAGTTACGGGGAATTACGACGAGCAGTACTTC,CASSLVTGNYDEQYF
TRBJ2-2,TRBD2,TRBV6-5,-,TGTGCCAGCAGGGAGCGGGGGGGCCGAACCGGGGAGCTGTTTTTT,CASRERGGRTGELFF
TRBJ1-5,-,TRBV5-1,-,TGCGCCAGCAGCTCGGACGGACAGAATCAGCCCCAGCATTTT,CASSSDGQNQPQHF
TRBJ2-5,-,TRBV5-4,-,TGTGCCAGCAGCCTTACCCCGGGGTCACGGGAGACCCAGTACTTC,CASSLTPGSRETQYF
TRBJ2-5,-,TRBV7-9,-,TGTGCCATCAACCGTCCGGTACAAGAGACCCAGTACTTC,CAINRPVQETQYF
TRBJ2-3,TRBD2,TRBV10-2,-,TGCGCCAGCAGTCGGACTAGCGGGGGGCAATACGATACGCAGTATTTT,CASSRTSGGQYDTQYF
TRBJ2-1,TRBD1,TRBV10-2,-,TGCGCCAGCAGTGAAGGGACAGGAGTCCCCGCTGAGCAGTTCTTC,CASSEGTGVPAEQFF
TRBJ2-6,-,TRBV2,-,TGTGCCAGCAGTGAAGGCGCTTATCCTGGGGCCAACGTCCTGACTTTC,CASSEGAYPGANVLTF
TRBJ2-1,TRBD2,TRBV2,-,TGTGCCAGCAGGACTAGCGGGACGGATGAGCAGTTCTTC,CASRTSGTDEQFF
TRBJ2-1,-,TRBV7-3,-,TGTGCTAGTGGAGCGGGTAGCGAGCAGTTCTTC,CASGAGSEQFF
TRBJ1-2,-,TRBV7-2,-,TGTGCCAGCAGCCCTCAAGGGGATTCCTATGGCTACACCTTC,CASSPQGDSYGYTF
TRBJ1-1,TRBD1,TRBV11-2,-,TGTGCCAGCAGCCCCTCGGGAGGGCAGGGGGCTGAAGCTTTCTTT,CASSPSGGQGAEAFF
TRBJ1-5,-,TRBV18,once,TGTGCCAGCTCACGAGGGGGTTATAGCAATCAGCCCCAGCATTTT,CASSRGGYSNQPQHF
TRBJ1-2,-,TRBV19,-,TGTGCCAGTTCTGGACAGCTAGCTAACTATGGCTACACCTTC,CASSGQLANYGYTF
TRBJ2-1,-,TRBV2,-,TGTGCCAGCAGTGACAGCTCCTACAATGAGCAGTTCTTC,CASSDSSYNEQFF
TRBJ1-2,TRBD1,TRBV7-9,-,TGTGCCAGCAGCGGGGACAGGGCTAACGGCTACACCTTC,CASSGDRANGYTF
TRBJ1-4,TRBD1,TRBV27,-,TGTGCCAGCGGCCGGGACAGACTTAATGAAAAACTGTTTTTT,CASGRDRLNEKLFF
TRBJ1-2,-,TRBV30,-,TGTGCCTGGATAGGAGGGACCGGCTACACCTTC,CAWIGGTGYTF
TRBJ2-2,-,TRBV19,-,TGTGCCAGTAGTATGGAGATAGCGAACACCGGGGAGCTGTTTTTT,CASSMEIANTGELFF
TRBJ1-5,-,TRBV27,-,TGTGCCAGCAGTTTCCAGGGGAGCAATCAGCCCCAGCATTTT,CASSFQGSNQPQHF
TRBJ2-7,TRBD2,TRBV9,once,TGTGCCAGCAGCCCGACTAGCGGGTCCTCCTACGAGCAGTACTTC,CASSPTSGSSYEQYF
TRBJ2-7,-,TRBV2,-,TGTGCCAGCCGGGAGAACTGGGACAGCACCTACGAGCAGTACTTC,CASRENWDSTYEQYF
TRBJ1-6,TRBD1,TRBV2,few,TGTGCCAGCAGTGAACGGACAGGGGGGAATTCACCCCTCCACTTT,CASSERTGGNSPLHF
TRBJ2-7,-,TRBV6-5,-,TGTGCCAGCAGTTACCGGGCGGGGAGCTCCTACGAGCAGTACTTC,CASSYRAGSSYEQYF
TRBJ2-2,TRBD1,TRBV6-5,-,TGTGCCAGCAGTCCGGACAGGGGGCGCGCCGGGGAGCTGTTTTTT,CASSPDRGRAGELFF
TRBJ2-7,TRBD1,TRBV5-1,-,TGCGCCAGCAGCTTAGGCCGAAGACAGGGGATCCACGAGCAGTACTTC,CASSLGRRQGIHEQYF
TRBJ2-1,TRBD2,TRBV5-1,-,TGCGCCAGCAGCTACTCTAGCGGGGGAGGCCAGCAGTTCTTC,CASSYSSGGGQQFF
TRBJ1-5,-,TRBV19,-,TGTGCCAGTAGTATAATGGGAGGGGGGAATCAGCCCCAGCATTTT,CASSIMGGGNQPQHF
TRBJ1-1,TRBD1,TRBV30,-,TGTGCCTGGAGTACAGGGGGCAACACTGAAGCTTTCTTT,CAWSTGGNTEAFF
TRBJ1-1,TRBD1,TRBV25-1,once,TGTGCCAGCGGGACAGGGGGCCTGAACACTGAAGCTTTCTTT,CASGTGGLNTEAFF
TRBJ1-1,-,TRBV19,once,TGTGCCAGTTTGCAGGGAAACACTGAAGCTTTCTTT,CASLQGNTEAFF
TRBJ2-1,-,TRBV10-2,-,TGCGCCAGCGTTGCCACGGGTTTATCCTACAATGAGCAGTTCTTC,CASVATGLSYNEQFF
TRBJ1-1,-,TRBV2,-,TGTGCCAGCAGTGAGGCCAACAGAAACACTGAAGCTTTCTTT,CASSEANRNTEAFF